This T cell receptor (beta chain) was sequenced during a study of T-cell memory formation after mild COVID-19. About the research overall: Among the donors, TCR clusters were largely specific to each donor.

Sample barcodes and UMIs were carried by the TCR alpha and TCR beta cDNA libraries that 5'RACE generated with constant-segment primers. TCRdb fed the 5' RACE reads into MiXCR, producing one record per CDR3 protein. The sample records about 560,000 distinct CDR3 sequences, about a fifth being singletons. Germline CDR1 reads MNHNY; CDR2 reads SVGAGI (reference sequence). The CDR3 consists of 15 residues. With V trimmed by 4 bases and J by 6 bases, 9 bases remained unmatched. Sequencing was performed on PBMCs or a T cell subset sorted from them (not recorded which). This chain links TRBV6-6 with TRBJ2-7; 10 bases align to TRBD1. The source of this sequence is an adult woman who had mild COVID-19 (a few samples of this study predate the infection). Cell type and time point are not known. The CDR3 reads CASSSRTGGFSEQYF. The CDR3 DNA is TGTGCCAGCAGTTCCCGGACAGGGGGTTTCAGCGAGCAGTACTTC.